This T cell receptor beta chain emerged from a study of T-cell memory formation after mild COVID-19. The overall study: The study found TCR clusters largely donor specific. Study-wide results and caveats: Confirmation was lacking for SARS-CoV-2 specificity of second-wave clones that peaked on day 37. Clones shrinking between day 15 and 85 showed a balanced CD4/CD8 split, and those that grew later tilted toward CD4+. Pre-infection memory contained some responding clones, which suggested that cross-reactive memory had joined.

TCRdb called the 5' RACE reads again in MiXCR, with one record for every CDR3 protein. This sample has around 200,000 distinct CDR3 sequences, with roughly 16% found just once. This clonotype was observed a handful of times. Antigen unknown. V dropped 4 bases and J dropped 4; count of bases not matched to a gene: 6. The CDR3 extends over 14 amino acids. The germline V gene has CDR1 SGHRS and CDR2 YFSETQ. Sequenced: PBMCs or a T cell subset sorted from them (not recorded which). The chain has TRBV5-1 and TRBJ2-5; 8 bases match TRBD2. The source of this sequence is an adult woman who had mild COVID-19 (a few samples of this study predate the infection). Cell type and time point are not known. The CDR3 coding sequence is TGCGCCAGCAGCCGCGGACTAGCCGGAGAGACCCAGTACTTC. It encodes CASSRGLAGETQYF.